The T cell receptor beta chain under discussion was sequenced for a study of blood T cell repertoires in COVID-19. Study at large: Samples taken during acute and convalescent COVID-19 were collected in the United States, Italy and Spain. The analysed material was cDNA or gDNA that came from T cells, B-cell-depleted T cells, or PBMCs.

Germline CDR1 SGHRS, CDR2 YFSETQ. After removal of 3 bases from V and 1 base from J, the junction contained 4 bases not matched to a gene. This CDR3 has 16 residues. In the original workflow: Amplification of reference gene primers provided the estimated nucleated cell counts. Only in-frame clones appear in the TCRdb table, and some are missing; sequencing was by immunoSEQ multiplex PCR. The DNA gave D and trimming, while V, J and clone size come from that table. The table has 200,000 to 250,000 clones, about 91% seen once. Participant ages covered about 18 to 90 years across 20 to 25 US areas. The sequence was collected from a man younger than 35 with acute COVID-19. Sequencing was performed on PBMCs or T cells enriched from blood (not recorded which). The chain links TRBV5-1 to TRBJ2-2; 9 positions agree with TRBD1. CDR3 sequence reads: CASSSSDRGNTGELFF. CDR3 sequence (DNA): TGCGCCAGCAGCTCTTCGGACAGGGGGAACACCGGGGAGCTGTTTTTT.